This is a list of T cell receptor beta chains from one sample in a study of blood T cell repertoires in COVID-19. The protocol was immunoSEQ multiplex PCR, while the TCRdb copy is restricted to in-frame clones and leaves out a portion. The sample lists 70,000 or so clones; about 87% were seen once. Sequenced material: peripheral blood. The receptors were gathered from a woman over 75 with active COVID-19. The CDR3 runs from the conserved cysteine through the conserved F or W. A D gene is named only where the DNA matches it firmly. Expanded clones are given a class, and other clones once, few, many or no size at all.

NA | TRBJ1-3 | NA | TRBV13 | CASRNSQGLDTIYF | TGTGCCAGCAGGAATAGCCAGGGATTAGACACCATATATTTT
NA | TRBJ2-5 | NA | TRBV15 | CATSTGRWNPDNPQETQYF | TGTGCCACCAGCACTGGCAGGTGGAATCCGGACAACCCACAAGAGACCCAGTACTTC
NA | TRBJ2-3 | NA | TRBV18 | CASSPRTTDTQYF | TGTGCCAGCTCACCGCGGACTACAGATACGCAGTATTTT
NA | TRBJ2-7 | NA | TRBV12-3/TRBV12-4 | CASSSRRSRQYF | TGTGCCAGCAGTTCTCGCCGTTCGCGGCAGTACTTC
TRBD2 | TRBJ2-7 | NA | TRBV5-1 | CASSTQRGEDEQYF | TGCGCCAGCAGCACCCAGCGGGGGGAGGACGAGCAGTACTTC
NA | TRBJ2-1 | NA | TRBV12-1 | CASGKGPGVHEQFF | TGTGCCAGCGGGAAGGGGCCTGGGGTGCATGAGCAGTTCTTC
NA | TRBJ2-3 | NA | TRBV5-1 | CASSFGGAATDTQYF | TGCGCCAGCAGCTTTGGGGGGGCAGCCACAGATACGCAGTATTTT
TRBD1 | TRBJ1-2 | NA | TRBV5-4 | CASTLDGTQGTF | TGTGCCAGCACATTGGATGGGACACAGGGGACCTTC
NA | TRBJ1-5 | NA | TRBV2 | CASSAGFNQPQHF | TGTGCCAGCAGTGCAGGATTCAATCAGCCCCAGCATTTT
NA | TRBJ1-1 | NA | TRBV3-1/TRBV3-2 | CASSSRVDTEAFF | TGTGCCAGCAGCTCCAGGGTAGACACTGAAGCTTTCTTT
NA | TRBJ2-7 | NA | TRBV7-8 | CASSLARFLAYPYEQYF | TGTGCCAGCAGCTTAGCGCGGTTCCTAGCCTACCCCTACGAGCAGTACTTC
NA | TRBJ2-3 | NA | TRBV3-1/TRBV3-2 | CASSQVYRDWGSTDTQYF | TGTGCCAGCAGCCAAGTTTACAGGGATTGGGGTTCCACAGATACGCAGTATTTT
TRBD1 | TRBJ2-7 | NA | TRBV5-8 | CASSPGQGIYEQYF | TGTGCCAGCAGCCCGGGACAGGGGATCTACGAGCAGTACTTC
NA | TRBJ1-1 | NA | TRBV6-2/TRBV6-3 | CASSYSMQGSTEAFF | TGTGCCAGCAGTTACTCGATGCAGGGTAGCACTGAAGCTTTCTTT
NA | TRBJ1-2 | NA | TRBV10-3 | CAISEQRNYGYTF | TGTGCCATCAGTGAGCAGCGAAACTATGGCTACACCTTC
TRBD1 | TRBJ2-7 | NA | TRBV23-1 | CASSRGTGVYEQYF | TGCGCCAGCAGTCGCGGGACAGGGGTCTACGAGCAGTACTTC
NA | TRBJ2-7 | NA | TRBV7-8 | CASSLDWNRRSSYEQYF | TGTGCCAGCAGCTTAGATTGGAACAGGAGAAGCTCCTACGAGCAGTACTTC
TRBD2 | TRBJ2-7 | NA | TRBV18 | CASSPGEGYEQYF | TGTGCCAGCTCACCAGGGGAGGGTTACGAGCAGTACTTC
NA | TRBJ2-1 | NA | TRBV11-2 | CASSLGLSSYNEQFF | TGTGCCAGCAGCTTAGGCCTGAGCTCCTACAATGAGCAGTTCTTC
NA | TRBJ2-7 | NA | TRBV3-1/TRBV3-2 | CASSQGQVFYEQYF | TGTGCCAGCAGCCAAGGGCAGGTCTTCTACGAGCAGTACTTC
NA | TRBJ2-7 | NA | TRBV2 | CASIPRRHSYEQYF | TGTGCCAGCATCCCACGGCGGCACTCCTACGAGCAGTACTTC
TRBD1 | TRBJ2-1 | NA | TRBV5-1 | CASTTQTGGSNEQFF | TGCGCCAGCACTACACAGACAGGGGGAAGCAATGAGCAGTTCTTC
TRBD1 | TRBJ1-3 | NA | TRBV5-1 | CASSRGAGGQGNTIYF | TGCGCCAGCAGCCGGGGCGCAGGGGGTCAAGGAAACACCATATATTTT
TRBD2 | TRBJ2-2 | NA | TRBV28 | CASSSRGGPPDTGELFF | TGTGCCAGCAGTTCACGGGGGGGGCCCCCCGACACCGGGGAGCTGTTTTTT
NA | TRBJ2-1 | NA | TRBV5-6 | CASSLALTSNEQFF | TGTGCCAGCAGCTTGGCCCTTACTAGCAATGAGCAGTTCTTC
NA | TRBJ2-2 | NA | TRBV19 | CASSVPRAKSVTGELFF | TGTGCCAGTAGTGTACCGCGGGCGAAGAGCGTAACCGGGGAGCTGTTTTTT
TRBD2 | TRBJ2-1 | NA | TRBV4-3 | CASSQGYGRGTHEQFF | TGCGCCAGCAGCCAAGGGTACGGGAGGGGAACCCATGAGCAGTTCTTC
NA | TRBJ1-4 | NA | TRBV7-2 | CASRQRDRPYEKLFF | TGTGCCAGCAGACAGCGGGACCGACCTTATGAAAAACTGTTTTTT
TRBD2 | TRBJ2-1 | NA | TRBV6-5 | CASRKTSGIQFF | TGTGCCAGCAGGAAGACTAGCGGGATTCAGTTCTTC
NA | TRBJ1-5 | few | TRBV5-1 | CASSLDAGNQPQHF | TGCGCCAGCAGCTTGGATGCAGGAAATCAGCCCCAGCATTTT
NA | TRBJ1-1 | NA | TRBV28 | CASSPTRDYTEAFF | TGTGCCAGCAGTCCAACCAGGGATTACACTGAAGCTTTCTTT
TRBD1 | TRBJ2-7 | NA | TRBV28 | CASSPWTGPSYEQYF | TGTGCCAGCAGTCCTTGGACAGGACCCTCCTACGAGCAGTACTTC
NA | TRBJ2-1 | NA | TRBV7-8 | CASSLGGDLGFGEQFF | TGTGCCAGCAGCTTAGGGGGGGACTTGGGGTTTGGTGAGCAGTTCTTC
NA | TRBJ1-2 | once | TRBV9 | CASSSDSGRNYGYTF | TGTGCCAGCAGCTCCGACAGTGGGAGGAACTATGGCTACACCTTC
TRBD2 | TRBJ2-1 | NA | TRBV29-1 | CSVAGTSSGSRYEQFF | TGCAGCGTCGCGGGCACCTCTAGCGGTTCCCGGTATGAGCAGTTCTTC
NA | TRBJ2-7 | NA | TRBV20-1 | CSASKAFLTAYEQYF | TGCAGTGCTAGTAAGGCTTTTCTAACAGCCTACGAGCAGTACTTC
TRBD2 | TRBJ2-3 | NA | TRBV18 | CASSPGLGGGADTQYF | TGTGCCAGCTCACCCGGACTTGGCGGGGGGGCAGATACGCAGTATTTT
TRBD1 | TRBJ2-7 | once | TRBV6-6 | CASHPPGQGHEQYF | TGTGCCAGCCACCCACCGGGACAGGGCCACGAGCAGTACTTC
TRBD1 | TRBJ2-7 | NA | TRBV23-1 | CASRTENRGSTYEQYF | TGCGCCAGCAGGACCGAGAACAGGGGGAGCACCTACGAGCAGTACTTC
TRBD2 | TRBJ2-5 | NA | TRBV7-8 | CASRPRGTSRETQYF | TGTGCCAGCAGACCCCGAGGGACTAGTAGAGAGACCCAGTACTTC
TRBD1 | TRBJ1-5 | NA | TRBV19 | CASRGQGAGNQPQHF | TGTGCCAGTAGGGGACAGGGGGCGGGCAATCAGCCCCAGCATTTT
NA | TRBJ1-2 | NA | TRBV5-1 | CASRPGVDSGYTF | TGCGCCAGCAGACCAGGGGTAGACTCTGGCTACACCTTC
NA | TRBJ2-7 | NA | TRBV18 | CASSQTYSYEQYF | TGTGCCAGCTCACAAACCTACTCCTACGAGCAGTACTTC
TRBD1 | TRBJ2-1 | NA | TRBV13 | CASSPDRADEQFF | TGTGCCAGCAGCCCGGACAGGGCGGATGAGCAGTTCTTC
NA | TRBJ2-3 | NA | TRBV5-1 | CASSIARDTQYF | TGCGCCAGCAGCATCGCACGGGATACGCAGTATTTT
TRBD1 | TRBJ2-4 | NA | TRBV5-4 | CASSLGDSLAKNIQYF | TGTGCCAGCAGCTTGGGGGACAGCTTGGCCAAAAACATTCAGTACTTC
TRBD2 | TRBJ2-7 | NA | TRBV11-3 | CASSLGSSGVDEQYF | TGTGCCAGCAGCCTAGGGTCTAGCGGGGTGGACGAGCAGTACTTC
NA | TRBJ1-5 | NA | TRBV19 | CASSMGGYSQPQHF | TGTGCCAGTAGTATGGGTGGGTACAGTCAGCCCCAGCATTTT
NA | TRBJ2-7 | NA | TRBV6-6 | CASSYSRGSYEQYF | TGTGCCAGCAGTTACTCGAGAGGTTCCTACGAGCAGTACTTC
NA | TRBJ2-1 | NA | TRBV3-1/TRBV3-2 | CASSQLVGYNEQFF | TGTGCCAGCAGCCAACTAGTCGGTTACAATGAGCAGTTCTTC